This T cell receptor (beta chain) stems from a study of T cells in localized non-small cell lung cancer. Study results and limitations: In the blood, greater T cell density corresponded to longer overall survival.

Only in-frame clones appear in the TCRdb table, and some are missing; sequencing was by immunoSEQ multiplex PCR. The sample carries roughly 36,000 clones, 70% to 80% recorded once. V lost 4 bases, J lost 0 bases, and 3 bases stayed unmatched. CDR3 length: 16 amino acids. The V gene's germline CDR1 is LNHNV and CDR2 YYDKDF (reference sequence). Concerning this clone itself: Its antigen is currently unknown.

The rearrangement joins TRBV15 to TRBJ2-2, with 9 positions matching TRBD1. The receptor comes from a woman aged 40 to 75 with stage II squamous cell lung carcinoma. The sample consisted of PBMCs, taken before any cancer treatment. CDR3 nucleotides: TGTGCCACCAGCAAGGGACAGGGCTCGAACACCGGGGAGCTGTTTTTT. This translates into CATSKGQGSNTGELFF. Combining the CDR3 with reference TRBV15 and TRBJ2-2 gives the whole variable domain DAMVIQNPRYQVTQFGKPVTLSCSQTLNHNVMYWYQQKSSQAPKLLFHYYDKDFNNEADTPDNFQSRRPNTSFCFLDIRSPGLGDTAMYLCATSKGQGSNTGELFFGEGSRLTVL.